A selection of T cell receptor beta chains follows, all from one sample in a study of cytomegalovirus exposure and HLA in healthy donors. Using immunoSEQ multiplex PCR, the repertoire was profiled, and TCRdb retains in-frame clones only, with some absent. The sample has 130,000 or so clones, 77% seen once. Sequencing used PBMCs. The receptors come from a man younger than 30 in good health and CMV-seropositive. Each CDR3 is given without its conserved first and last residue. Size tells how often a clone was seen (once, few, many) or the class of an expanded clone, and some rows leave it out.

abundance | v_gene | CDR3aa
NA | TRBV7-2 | ASRPGTGGHEQY
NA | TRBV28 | ASSLMRGPSSYEQY
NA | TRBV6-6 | ASNKGRGSNYGYT
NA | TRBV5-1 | ASSLVSRVDTEAF
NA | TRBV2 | ASSGWTSGGGTDTQY
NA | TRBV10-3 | AISDQTSGSEQY
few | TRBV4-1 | ASSQGPENTEAF
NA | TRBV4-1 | ASSQDRGGRETRETQY
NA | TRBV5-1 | ASSLVSPLAPTGELF
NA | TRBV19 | ASNPGPGTYEQY
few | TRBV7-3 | ASSLGLAGTDTQY
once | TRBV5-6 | ASSFRASGSQFYEQY
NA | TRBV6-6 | ASRGGTPRGELF
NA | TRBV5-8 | ASSPGQRYGYT
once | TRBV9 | ASSVARSSGNTIY
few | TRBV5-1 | ASSPDVGTGLDGGELF
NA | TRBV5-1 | ASSLGQFGNQPQH
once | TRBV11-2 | ASSSPGARLADNEQF
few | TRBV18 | ASSPPTSGRSEQF
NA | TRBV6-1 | ASSGGRTVQETQY
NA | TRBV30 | AWSGPSDGDTQY
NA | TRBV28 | ASSNGGYYGYT
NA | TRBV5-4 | ASSYDLNTEAF
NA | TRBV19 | ASSAGVWGQTIIGSGNTIY
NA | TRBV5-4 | ASSHGGGGNSAETQY
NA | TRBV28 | ASSKYISGQGGGYT
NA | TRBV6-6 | ASGPGTRSVDTQY
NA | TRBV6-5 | ASRQGSRVYYT
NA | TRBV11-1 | ASSLAGVSGELF
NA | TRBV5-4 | ASSLGDSGRGLTYEQY